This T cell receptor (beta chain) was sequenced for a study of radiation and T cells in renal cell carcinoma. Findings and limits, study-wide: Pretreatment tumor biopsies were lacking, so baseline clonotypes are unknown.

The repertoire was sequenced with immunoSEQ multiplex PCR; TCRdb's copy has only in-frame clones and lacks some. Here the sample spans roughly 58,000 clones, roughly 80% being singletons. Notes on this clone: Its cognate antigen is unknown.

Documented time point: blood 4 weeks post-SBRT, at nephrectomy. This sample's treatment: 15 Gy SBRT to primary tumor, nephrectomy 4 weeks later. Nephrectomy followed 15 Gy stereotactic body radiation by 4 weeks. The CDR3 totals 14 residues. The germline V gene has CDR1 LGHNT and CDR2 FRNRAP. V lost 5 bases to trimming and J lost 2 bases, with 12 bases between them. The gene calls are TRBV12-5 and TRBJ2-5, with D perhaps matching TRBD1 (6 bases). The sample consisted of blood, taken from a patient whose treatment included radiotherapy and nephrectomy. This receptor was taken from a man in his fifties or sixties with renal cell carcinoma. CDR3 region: CASGPTGQQETQYF. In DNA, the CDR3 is TGTGCTAGTGGTCCGACTGGACAGCAAGAGACCCAGTACTTC.